These 31 T cell receptor beta chains share one sample of origin, sequenced in a study of PD-1 blockade in mismatch repair-deficient tumors. Generated by immunoSEQ multiplex PCR, the TCRdb table keeps only in-frame clones and is missing some. The sample lists 80,000 to 130,000 clones, about four fifths seen once, with approximately 6.5% in the top ten. The material sequenced was peripheral blood, taken about 33 weeks after starting pembrolizumab. Source of these receptors: an adult with mismatch repair-deficient cancer.

The chain recombines TRBV7-9 with TRBJ2-3; D unresolved. The CDR3 extends over 13 amino acids. Germline CDR1 reads SEHNR; CDR2 reads FQNEAQ (reference sequence). V was trimmed by 3 bases and J by 12 bases, leaving 16 bases between them. The DNA for the CDR3 is TGTGCCAGCAGCTTGGGTGACTCCATCGCTCAGTATTTT. Translation gives CASSLGDSIAQYF.

This clone was detected a few times. The V and J genes are TRBV5-1 and TRBJ2-1; D possibly uses TRBD1 or TRBD2 (7 bases each). The CDR3 covers 15 residues. CDR1 and CDR2 (germline): SGHRS, YFSETQ. Deletions cut 0 bases from V and 8 bases from J, with 15 bases between. The chain's CDR3 is CASSLDVQGRDEQFF. The DNA of the CDR3 is TGCGCCAGCAGCTTGGATGTACAGGGGAGGGATGAGCAGTTCTTC.

The V gene is TRBV7-9, the J gene TRBJ1-3; D gene ambiguous. Trimming left V 6 bases short and J 0 bases short, with 15 bases between. The CDR3 contains 16 residues. The V gene's germline CDR1 is SEHNR and CDR2 FQNEAQ (reference sequence). CDR3 residues: CASSLEGYSSGNTIYF. CDR3 DNA: TGTGCCAGCAGTCTCGAGGGTTATTCCTCTGGAAACACCATATATTTT.

This clone was observed a handful of times. This chain uses TRBV4-1 with TRBJ1-5, with 8 nucleotides matching TRBD1. The CDR3 contains 15 residues. The V gene's germline CDR1 is MGHRA and CDR2 YSYEKL. V was pared by 4 bases and J by 4 bases, with 6 bases of the junction left unmatched. The CDR3 sequence is CASSPSGTGNQPQHF. The DNA for the CDR3 is TGCGCCAGCAGCCCATCCGGGACAGGTAATCAGCCCCAGCATTTT.

This chain connects TRBV6-6 to TRBJ1-1, with 9 bases matching TRBD1. Germline CDR1 reads MNHNY; CDR2 reads SVGAGI (reference sequence). This CDR3 is built from 15 residues. Trimming took 7 bases from V and 3 from J; bases not matched to a gene: 9. The chain's CDR3 is CASTLQGAMYTEAFF. The DNA for the CDR3 is TGTGCCAGCACCTTACAGGGGGCGATGTACACTGAAGCTTTCTTT.

This chain joins TRBV4-3 and TRBJ1-4; 10 bases are shared with TRBD1. Germline CDR1 LGHNA, CDR2 YSLEER. Germline trimming cut 4 bases from V and 8 bases from J; bases unmatched to any gene: 10. The CDR3 sequence is 16 residues long. CDR3 nucleotide sequence: TGCGCCAGCAGCCGTGGGACAGGGGCCGGGGAAGAAAAACTGTTTTTT. As protein: CASSRGTGAGEEKLFF.

CDR3 nucleotide sequence: TGTGCCAGCAGCGTAGGACCTTACAATGAGCAGTTCTTC. Amino acid sequence: CASSVGPYNEQFF. J is TRBJ2-1 and V is TRBV11-2; D unresolved. V dropped 5 bases and J dropped 4 bases, with 9 bases sitting between them. The CDR3 length is 13 residues. Per the germline V gene, CDR1 is SGHAT and CDR2 is FQNNGV.

This chain connects TRBV6-5 to TRBJ1-5, with 9 bases lining up with TRBD1. The CDR3 extends over 16 amino acids. CDR1 MNHEY and CDR2 SVGAGI come from the germline V gene. Losses at the gene ends were 4 bases for V and 7 bases for J; bases not matched to a gene: 11. The CDR3 spells CASSSEPGQGRQPQHF. DNA for the CDR3: TGTGCCAGCAGTTCCGAGCCGGGACAGGGACGACAGCCCCAGCATTTT.

The chain uses TRBV11-2 and TRBJ2-7; TRBD2 matches 7 bases. The CDR3 loop spans 15 amino acids. The V gene end was trimmed by 1 base and the J gene end by 2 bases; junction bases not matched to a gene: 5. Germline V gene sequence: CDR1 SGHAT, CDR2 FQNNGV. This CDR3 reads CASSLGLAVTYEQYF. For the CDR3, the DNA is TGTGCCAGCAGCTTAGGGCTAGCGGTCACCTACGAGCAGTACTTC.

The CDR3 nucleotides read TGTGCCAGTAGTATTGGGGGCTACATGGACGAGCAGTACTTC. Translating it yields CASSIGGYMDEQYF. This chain uses TRBV19 with TRBJ2-7; D possibly corresponds to TRBD1 (6 bases). Germline-derived CDR1 and CDR2 are LNHDA and SQIVND (reference sequence). V was trimmed by 3 bases and J by 5 bases, leaving 14 bases between them. This CDR3 region has 14 residues.

The chain couples TRBV5-6 to TRBJ2-5; D gene uncertain. V was cut by 0 bases and J by 1 base, with 7 bases left in between. Germline V gene data show CDR1 as SGHDT and CDR2 as YYEEEE. CDR3 length equals 14 residues. CDR3 in DNA: TGTGCCAGCAGCTTGGCACCCCCCCAAGAGACCCAGTACTTC. Protein: CASSLAPPQETQYF.

The chain combines TRBV2 with TRBJ2-5; possibly TRBD2 for D (5 bases). CDR1 is SNHLY and CDR2 is FYNNEI in the germline V gene. There are 14 residues in the CDR3. Trimming took 6 bases from V and 0 from J, leaving 11 bases between them. The CDR3 DNA sequence: TGTGCCAGCAGCCTCAGGCGGGACCAAGAGACCCAGTACTTC. Amino acid sequence: CASSLRRDQETQYF.

This chain uses TRBV4-3 with TRBJ2-3; the D gene could be TRBD1 or TRBD2 (5 bases each). Germline V gives CDR1 LGHNA, CDR2 YSLEER. The CDR3 length is 17 residues. V was shortened by 0 bases and J by 0 bases, with 13 bases between the two germline ends. CDR3 bases: TGCGCCAGCAGCCAAGATCTTCGGGACCTCAGCACAGATACGCAGTATTTT. Protein sequence: CASSQDLRDLSTDTQYF.

V gene TRBV7-6 combines with J gene TRBJ2-6, with no clear D. The length of the CDR3 is 14 residues. With 4 bases removed from V and 2 bases from J, the gap between germline ends came to 6 bases. Looked up from germline, CDR1 is SGHVS and CDR2 is FNYEAQ. CDR3 sequence reads: CASSWLPGANVLTF. Here the CDR3 DNA reads TGTGCCAGCAGCTGGCTACCTGGGGCCAACGTCCTGACTTTC.

The chain combines TRBV7-9 with TRBJ1-5; 7 nucleotides align to TRBD1. Trimming took 5 bases from V and 4 from J; bases not matched to a gene: 2. In germline, CDR1 is SEHNR, CDR2 FQNEAQ (reference sequence). This CDR3 has 13 residues. The CDR3 DNA reads as TGTGCCAGCAGCCAGGGGGAGAATCAGCCCCAGCATTTT. Translation gives CASSQGENQPQHF.

The table lists this clone with a count of one. V and J are TRBV5-6 and TRBJ2-3; 9 bases agree with TRBD2. Germline CDR1 SGHDT, CDR2 YYEEEE. The V gene end was trimmed by 3 bases and the J gene end by 6 bases; junction bases not matched to a gene: 8. The CDR3 contains 15 residues. The CDR3: CASSSLAGALDTQYF. For the CDR3, the DNA is TGTGCCAGCAGCTCGTTAGCGGGAGCGCTGGATACGCAGTATTTT.

The J gene is TRBJ2-5, the V gene TRBV7-6; TRBD1 might be the D (5 bases). The J call is uncertain, as TRBJ2-7 better fits the DNA end. The CDR3 is 14 amino acids. CDR1 SGHVS and CDR2 FNYEAQ come from the germline V gene. Here the CDR3 DNA reads TGTGCCAGCAGCTTAGCCGACAGAACCTACGAGCAGTACTTC. The encoded protein is CASSLADRTYEQYF.

This clone was detected a few times. The chain combines TRBV29-1 with TRBJ1-2; TRBD1 is a possible D gene (5 bases). The CDR3 sequence is 11 residues long. V was shortened by 7 bases and J by 4 bases, with 10 bases between the two germline ends. Germline CDR1 SQVTM, CDR2 ANQGSEA. The CDR3 DNA reads as TGCAGCGCTCAGGGTGGCTATGGCTACACCTTC. It encodes CSAQGGYGYTF. Full variable domain (outside the CDR3, taken from reference TRBV29-1 and TRBJ1-2): SAVISQKPSRDICQRGTSLTIQCQVDSQVTMMFWYRQQPGQSLTLIATANQGSEATYESGFVIDKFPISRPNLTFSTLTVSNMSPEDSSIYLCSAQGGYGYTFGSGTRLTVV.

The gene calls are TRBV6-5 and TRBJ1-1; D is possibly TRBD1 (5 bases). V lost 1 base to trimming and J lost 7 bases, with 10 bases between them. The CDR3 extends over 13 amino acids. Germline assignment: CDR1 MNHEY and CDR2 SVGAGI. The CDR3 coding sequence is TGTGCCAGCAGTTACTACGCGGGGGGTGAAGCTTTCTTT. Protein sequence: CASSYYAGGEAFF.

The count of this clone is one. This chain connects TRBV4-2 to TRBJ2-7; D unresolved. The CDR3 consists of 14 residues. Germline V gene lookup returns CDR1 LGHNA and CDR2 YNFKEQ. The V and J ends lost 4 bases and 3 bases respectively, with 13 bases between them. This chain's CDR3 is CASSRSGGSYEQYF. The CDR3 bases are TGTGCCAGCAGCCGCTCCGGTGGAAGCTACGAGCAGTACTTC.

The chain's CDR3 is CSVAIGTGGANYGYTF. CDR3 sequence (DNA): TGCAGCGTTGCAATCGGGACAGGGGGCGCCAATTATGGCTACACCTTC. The V and J genes are TRBV29-1 and TRBJ1-2; 12 bases match TRBD1. The CDR3 totals 16 residues. The germline V gene has CDR1 SQVTM and CDR2 ANQGSEA. J gave up 5 bases and V 4 bases, and 11 bases lay outside the gene matches.

This clone is a singleton in its sample. This rearrangement joins TRBV2 to TRBJ1-3, with D uncertain. CDR3 length: 15 amino acids. V was clipped by 2 bases and J by 0 bases, with 8 bases between them. Germline loops: CDR1 SNHLY, CDR2 FYNNEI. The CDR3 nucleotides read TGTGCCAGCAGTGAATGGTCGAACTCTGGAAACACCATATATTTT. Its protein is CASSEWSNSGNTIYF.

The V call is TRBV18, the J call TRBJ1-1; TRBD1 is a possible D gene (5 bases). Germline CDR1 is KGHSH and CDR2 is LQKENI. V was trimmed by 4 bases and J by 8 bases, leaving 17 bases between them. This CDR3 is built from 14 residues. CDR3 nucleotides: TGTGCCAGCTCACAGCAGGGTCTCTCGGCCGAAGCTTTCTTT. Translated, it gives CASSQQGLSAEAFF.

The rearrangement links TRBV7-8 to TRBJ2-5; no clear D gene. Looked up from germline, CDR1 is SGHVS and CDR2 is FQNEAQ. With 4 bases removed from V and 5 bases from J, the gap between germline ends came to 8 bases. There are 12 residues in the CDR3. CDR3: CASSSIEETQYF. In DNA, the CDR3 is TGTGCCAGCAGCTCAATCGAGGAGACCCAGTACTTC.

The chain couples TRBV2 to TRBJ1-3; unclear D gene. This CDR3 is 16 amino acids long. The germline gives CDR1 SNHLY, CDR2 FYNNEI. Trimming left V 3 bases short and J 5 bases short, with 17 bases between. Here the CDR3 reads CASSELHGSARNTIYF. The CDR3, as DNA: TGTGCCAGCAGTGAGTTGCACGGTTCGGCCCGAAACACCATATATTTT. The full variable domain, completed using reference TRBV2 and TRBJ1-3, is EPEVTQTPSHQVTQMGQEVILRCVPISNHLYFYWYRQILGQKVEFLVSFYNNEISEKSEIFDDQFSVERPDGSNFTLKIRSTKLEDSAMYFCASSELHGSARNTIYFGEGSWLTVV.

The V call is TRBV27, the J call TRBJ2-7; 9 nucleotides line up with TRBD1. Germline CDR1 and CDR2: MNHEY and SMNVEV (reference sequence). V lost 4 bases and J lost 1; bases outside the gene matches: 5. CDR3 length: 15 amino acids. CDR3 sequence: CASSWGQGSSYEQYF. DNA for the CDR3: TGTGCCAGCAGTTGGGGACAGGGTTCTTCCTACGAGCAGTACTTC.

This clone has a handful of counts. The chain uses TRBV11-2 and TRBJ2-7, with D perhaps matching TRBD2 (5 bases). Germline assignment: CDR1 SGHAT and CDR2 FQNNGV. Trimming stripped 5 bases from V and 0 bases from J, with 17 bases between. This CDR3 is built from 16 residues. CDR3 in amino acids: CASSPISRVSSYEQYF. CDR3 bases: TGTGCCAGCAGCCCTATATCGAGGGTAAGCTCCTACGAGCAGTACTTC. Variable domain in full (rest from reference TRBV11-2 and TRBJ2-7): EAGVAQSPRYKIIEKRQSVAFWCNPISGHATLYWYQQILGQGPKLLIQFQNNGVVDDSQLPKDRFSAERLKGVDSTLKIQPAKLEDSAVYLCASSPISRVSSYEQYFGPGTRLTVT.

As to this clone: One junction end does not reproduce the germline sequence, and a read error may be involved. The J gene is TRBJ1-1, the V gene TRBV2, with TRBD1 identical over 7 bases. The germline gives CDR1 SNHLY, CDR2 FYNNEI. This CDR3 region has 14 residues. CDR3 protein: CASNERTGNTEAFF. The DNA of the CDR3 is TGTGCCAGCAATGAACGGACAGGGAACACTGAAGCTTTCTTT. Using reference TRBV2 and TRBJ1-1 for the parts outside the CDR3, the full variable domain is EPEVTQTPSHQVTQMGQEVILRCVPISNHLYFYWYRQILGQKVEFLVSFYNNEISEKSEIFDDQFSVERPDGSNFTLKIRSTKLEDSAMYFCASNERTGNTEAFFGQGTRLTVV.

In this sample, this clone turned up once. This chain uses TRBV7-2 with TRBJ1-5; no clear D. Trimming left V 1 base short and J 4 bases short, with 2 bases between. In germline, CDR1 is SGHTA, CDR2 FQGNSA. The CDR3 has 12 amino acids. CDR3 DNA sequence: TGTGCCAGCAGCTTAGGGAATCAGCCCCAGCATTTT. Protein sequence: CASSLGNQPQHF.

This chain uses TRBV7-3 with TRBJ2-1; maybe TRBD2 (5 bases). There are 15 residues in the CDR3. The V gene lost 2 bases and the J gene lost 7 bases, with 15 bases spanning the gap. Germline values: CDR1 SGHTA, CDR2 FQGTGA. The CDR3 sequence: CASSLQSGEWNEQFF. CDR3 in DNA: TGTGCCAGCAGCTTACAGTCCGGGGAGTGGAATGAGCAGTTCTTC.

The chain carries TRBV6-5 and TRBJ1-2; D unresolved. Trimming cost V 5 bases and J 5 bases, with 18 bases left between them. The germline V gene encodes CDR1 MNHEY and CDR2 SVGAGI. The CDR3 runs 15 residues. The chain's CDR3 is CASSRTYRQPYGYTF. CDR3 in DNA: TGTGCCAGCAGTCGGACGTACCGACAACCTTATGGCTACACCTTC.